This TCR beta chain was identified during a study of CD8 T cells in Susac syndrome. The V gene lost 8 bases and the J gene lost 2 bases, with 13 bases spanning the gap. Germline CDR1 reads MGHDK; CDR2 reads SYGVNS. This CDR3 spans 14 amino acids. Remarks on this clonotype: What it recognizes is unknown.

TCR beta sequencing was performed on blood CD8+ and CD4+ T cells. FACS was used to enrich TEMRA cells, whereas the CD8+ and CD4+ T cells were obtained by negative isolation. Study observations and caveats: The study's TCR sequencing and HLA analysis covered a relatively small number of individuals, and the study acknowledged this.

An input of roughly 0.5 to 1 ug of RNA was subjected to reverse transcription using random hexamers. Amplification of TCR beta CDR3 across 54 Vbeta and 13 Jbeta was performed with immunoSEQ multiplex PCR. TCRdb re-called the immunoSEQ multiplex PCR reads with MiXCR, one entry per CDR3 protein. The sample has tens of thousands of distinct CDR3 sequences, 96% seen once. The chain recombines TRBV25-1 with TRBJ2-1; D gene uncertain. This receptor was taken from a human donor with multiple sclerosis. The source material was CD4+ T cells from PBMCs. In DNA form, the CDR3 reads TGTGCCAGCCCCGCGCTGACGGCCTACAATGAGCAGTTCTTC. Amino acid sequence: CASPALTAYNEQFF.